The subject of this entry is one T cell receptor (beta chain). Germline CDR1 MNHNS, CDR2 SASEGT. V gave up 4 bases and J gave up 0 bases, with 10 bases separating them. The CDR3 consists of 14 residues. The protocol was immunoSEQ multiplex PCR, while the TCRdb copy is restricted to in-frame clones and leaves out a portion. The sample includes 19,000 or so clones, nearly 75% of them seen just once. The sample is drawn from a study of OX40 agonist ivuxolimab in advanced cancers. The rearrangement links TRBV6-1 to TRBJ2-7; tentatively, D is TRBD2 (5 bases). This specimen was CD4+ or CD8+ T cells sorted from blood, taken in a trial of the OX40 agonist ivuxolimab. The origin of this receptor is an adult with an advanced solid tumor such as melanoma, head and neck, liver or kidney cancer. DNA for the CDR3: TGTGCCAGCAGTGCTATTGGGAGCTCCTACGAGCAGTACTTC. Protein product: CASSAIGSSYEQYF.